This T cell receptor (beta chain) is from a study of regulatory T cells in long-lasting Graves disease. Time point here: newly diagnosed GD, antithyroid drugs for less than 3 months. Making the TCR library involved RNA that had been extracted from PBMCs. Each patient gave 8.5 to 10 milliliters of EDTA-anticoagulated peripheral blood. HTBI primers from iRepertoire and Arm-PCR of CDR3 regions yielded the TCR beta libraries. TCRdb analysed the multiplex PCR reads with MiXCR anew, one entry per CDR3 protein. The sample lists around 500,000 distinct CDR3 sequences; around 16% were seen once. Many counts were recorded for this clonotype. These records were also assigned to another study, of T cells in Graves' hyperthyroidism and ophthalmopathy. That paper notes: Lactation, pregnancy, other autoimmune disease or uncontrolled infection excluded patients. Initially, a first-round RT-PCR of the TCR CDR3 employed the HTBI primer set. The model forecast ophthalmopathy, anticipating it by a median approximately 7 months before onset.

This sample comprised peripheral blood mononuclear cells (PBMCs), obtained at new diagnosis, from a patient treated with antithyroid drugs. This receptor was taken from a woman aged 35-65 years with Graves disease.

CDR3 DNA sequence: TGCGCCAGCAGCCGCCGGACAGTCTCCTACGAGCAGTACTTC. As protein: CASSRRTVSYEQYF. V is TRBV5-1 and J is TRBJ2-7; D is possibly TRBD1 (6 bases). V lost 4 bases and J lost 0, with 11 bases in between. The CDR3 covers 14 residues. Germline CDR1 reads SGHRS; CDR2 reads YFSETQ.